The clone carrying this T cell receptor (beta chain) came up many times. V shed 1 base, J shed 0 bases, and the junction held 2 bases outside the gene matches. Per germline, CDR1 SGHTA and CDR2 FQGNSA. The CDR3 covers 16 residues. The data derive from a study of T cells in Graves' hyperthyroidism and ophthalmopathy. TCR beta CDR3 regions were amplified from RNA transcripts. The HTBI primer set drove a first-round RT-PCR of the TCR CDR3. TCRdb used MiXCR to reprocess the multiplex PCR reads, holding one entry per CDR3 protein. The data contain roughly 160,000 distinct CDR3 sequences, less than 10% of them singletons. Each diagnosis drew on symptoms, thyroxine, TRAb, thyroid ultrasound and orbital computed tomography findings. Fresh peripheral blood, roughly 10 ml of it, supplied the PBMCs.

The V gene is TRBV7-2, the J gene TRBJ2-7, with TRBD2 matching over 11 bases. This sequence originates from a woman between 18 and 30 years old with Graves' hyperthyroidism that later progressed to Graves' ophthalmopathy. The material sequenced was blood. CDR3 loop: CASSLEGTSGSYEQYF. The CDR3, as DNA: TGTGCCAGCAGCTTAGAAGGGACTAGCGGCTCCTACGAGCAGTACTTC.